A single TCR beta chain is shown here with its context. This receptor's antigen is unknown. Per-nucleotide qualities are absent, and no much larger clonotype sits a single base away. Reading from cysteine to phenylalanine, the CDR3 counts 12 amino acids. The read is trimmed to its CDR3 DNA, 36 bases read in frame from base 1. CDR1 and CDR2, per the germline V gene, are WSHSY and SAAADI. The junction carries 10 bases between V and J, which are trimmed by 6 bases and 5 bases respectively. The entry originates in a study of cytomegalovirus exposure and HLA in healthy donors (dated by TCRdb to 2016 to 2017). Regarding the research as a whole: In an earlier analysis of under 750 of the donors, about 270 Gb of sequence data and 90 million to 120 million unique TCR beta sequences from 180 million or so T cells were reported. The study used immunosequencing to profile the T cell repertoires of hundreds of subjects and linked those repertoires to cytomegalovirus serostatus. Besides the first cohort of roughly 660 subjects, a separate validation cohort made up of some 110 different subjects was used. Alongside the repertoire data, information on donor age, sex, ethnicity and CMV serostatus was compiled. Of the roughly 400 genotyped donors, about 84% fell in the genetic ancestry cluster associated with self-reported Caucasian donors. HLA typing covered class I and class II loci at four-digit resolution. A few DR-DQ haplotypes were treated as single units for association and clustering because of strong linkage in the cohort. In an earlier analysis of over 550 of the donors, high-throughput TCR beta sequencing was used to judge whether each TCR beta V gene segment behaved as functional or pseudogenic. All discovery cohort repertoires had been generated using a single sequencing platform. In the later analysis, no new phenotypic data were used to find candidate immune exposures; instead, reliance was placed on TCR beta sequences and their occurrence across donors. In a later analysis, previously published TCR beta repertoires from 666 donors were re-analyzed and high-resolution HLA genotyping was added so that TCR occurrence patterns could be studied. On average, around 200,000 unique TCR beta nucleotide sequences were sequenced per donor among a few hundred genotyped donors of the cohort, with around 19% of those sequences being non-productive. High-throughput TCR immunosequencing, statistical association of individual TCRs with disease status, and machine learning were combined to predict cytomegalovirus infection status. Approximately 300 gigabases of sequencing data and around 90 million unique TCR sequences made up an early release that covered roughly 670 HLA-typed donors. In a later genetic analysis, genome-wide SNP genotypes for about 55% of the roughly 700 donors were used, and that subset was treated as a discovery cohort. The study aimed to test whether signatures of past pathogen exposure could be identified by cataloging public T cell receptors. The number of donors typed differed by locus, with roughly 620-630 for A, B, C, DRB1 and DQB1, around 500 for DQA1, approximately 570 for DPA1, and around 460 for DPB1.

Library construction relied on the immunoSEQ multiplex PCR assay. A mixture of 60 forward primers for TCR Vbeta segments and 13 reverse primers for TCR Jbeta segments was used in the multiplex PCR. Amplification of the CDR3 region of rearranged TCR beta genes was performed with a multiplex PCR assay on genomic DNA. On the Illumina HiSeq System, the amplified TCR beta libraries were sequenced as 87-base-pair reads. The original pipeline was this. In a later analysis, tens of millions of unique TCR beta chains were counted across the approximately 640 repertoires, and around 10 million of these chains were shared by at least two donors. Raw reads were error-corrected and collapsed into unique sequences with a nearest-neighbor algorithm that merged closely related sequences to remove PCR and sequencing errors. Alignment of CDR3 sequences to IMGT reference sequences was used to assign V, D and J gene segments. Each retained sequence needed at least a six-nucleotide match to both a V gene segment and a J gene segment. Rearrangements were classified as productive when the CDR3 lacked stop codons and remained in frame with V and J, and all other rearrangements were classified as non-productive. Following IMGT convention, CDR3 was defined as the stretch from the second conserved V-encoded cysteine up to the conserved J-encoded phenylalanine. The earlier analysis of fewer than 700 of the donors excluded sequences that lacked an unambiguous match to a single V gene segment. In an earlier analysis of about 590 of the donors, a V segment was called functional when productive rearrangements were above 56.7%, and segregating when the standard deviation between donors exceeded 5%. A statistical classification framework was built to diagnose cytomegalovirus status from the catalog of TCR beta chain sequences. In a later analysis, V and J genes were assigned by comparing TCR nucleotide sequences against IMGT/GENE-DB human TR gene sequences. A later analysis assigned CDR3 sequences and most-parsimonious VDJ recombination scenarios with the TCRdist pipeline. A later analysis defined each TCR beta chain by its CDR3 amino acid sequence plus V-gene family, and excluded reads lacking a unique V-gene family. In a later analysis, fewer than 600 highly shared, low-generation-probability nucleotide sequences were removed to address suspected cross-contamination and a sequencing artifact. In a later analysis, a clonal expansion index for each public chain was calculated from normalized within-repertoire ranks of inferred template counts. Generation probabilities in a later analysis came from a VDJ recombination model fitted to out-of-frame rearrangements, and those results were checked against IGoR. In a later analysis, TCR-TCR, TCR-HLA and TCR-CMV co-occurrence was scored with hypergeometric tests, and a repertoire-size bias correction was applied to TCR pairs. In a later analysis, false discovery rates were estimated by permuting HLA or CMV assignments 20 times. In a later analysis, co-occurring TCRs were grouped using DBSCAN, and TCRdist sequence similarity was added for clustering within HLA-allele-positive subsets. Repertoires with fewer than 30,000 or more than 120,000 public chains, plus five repertoires with anomalous nucleotide sharing, were excluded from co-occurrence clustering. Sourced from immuneACCESS, this table was stored by TCRdb with only in-frame sequences that have V and J called. A share of the clones is absent; for the studies checked, an unresolved V gene accounts for under half, and the remainder has no known explanation. V, J and clone size derive from that table, while D and trimming were established from the DNA sequence. The sample table lists under 200,000 clones, approximately 81% of them with a count of one. The top ten hold less than 3% of the sample.

The cohort consisted of fewer than 700 healthy bone marrow donors. Cohort members were all nominally healthy when sampled, although unrecorded immune exposures were likely present. The donor tested CMV seronegative and was one of the 352 seronegative cohort members. A peripheral blood sample was provided by each donor, and peripheral blood mononuclear cells were used for TCR beta sequencing. Genomic DNA was extracted from the blood cell samples with the Qiagen DNeasy Blood Extraction Kit. The study at large found these results: In a later genetic analysis, a missense DCLRE1C variant was associated with V-gene and J-gene trimming of TCR beta chains, and the association was replicated in an independent cohort. In a later analysis, the rate of TCR association differed among HLA loci, with DRB1 alleles having the most associated TCRs and HLA-C alleles having the fewest. The authors suggested that the approach could potentially be extended to other disease states and immunological phenotypes. In a later analysis, HLA-associated TCR beta chains showed more clonal expansion and lower generation probabilities than non-associated chains that were equally common. Across donors, most TCR sequences were observed very rarely, whereas some public TCRs were present in many individuals. Because some donors lacked HLA typing at each locus, the association tests relied only on the typed subset. The study gave a list of 150 to 200 TCR beta chains associated with cytomegalovirus. A cluster of highly shared sequence variants was judged likely to represent a technical artifact of the sequencing pipeline. Some IMGT-functional V segments, including TRBV6-2 and TRBV6-3, could not be distinguished by the 87-base-pair reads and were therefore excluded. This cohort had only TCR beta chains sequenced, and the lack of alpha or paired-chain data limited which features could be detected. Roughly uniform sequencing depth across donors was assumed in presence/absence analyses, although this assumption may not hold. Linkage disequilibrium might explain the correlated functional status among segregating V segments, but an unknown experimental factor could not be excluded. Because counts were too low, under 20 rarely observed V segments, including chromosome 9 orphons, were left out of the earlier analysis of roughly 600 of the donors. In vitro tests confirmed that a few of the cytomegalovirus-associated TCR beta chains recognize cytomegalovirus antigens. Compared with the approximately 710-donor mean, donors in an Asian-associated ancestry cluster had fewer N-insertions in productive TCRs, according to a later genetic analysis. A later analysis associated 15,000 to 20,000 TCR beta sequences with specific HLA alleles at a false discovery rate of 0.05. In a later analysis, several top co-occurrence clusters were reported to appear linked to parvovirus B19, influenza, CMV and Epstein-Barr virus. In both the original and validation cohorts, the classifier was reported to diagnose cytomegalovirus status with high specificity and sensitivity. A further reported finding was that TCR beta sequences accurately predicted the HLA-A and HLA-B alleles for most subjects in the first cohort. For the cohort, immune exposure information was limited to CMV serostatus. According to a later analysis, most CMV-associated TCR beta chains appeared to be HLA-restricted, and the HLA associations seemed to be driven largely by CMV exposure. When HLA alleles, especially DR and DQ, strongly co-occurred, TCR associations were difficult to assign to individual alleles. An earlier analysis of around 600 of the donors showed that most TCR beta V segments appeared in productive rearrangements either about 87% or about 30% of the time, which broadly matched IMGT annotations.

The specimen was PBMCs. The chain was built from TRBV10-2 and TRBJ1-2; too little of a D gene remains to name it. The receptor's source is a female donor in good health and CMV-seronegative. The CDR3: CASRTDSYGYTF. The DNA sequence follows: TGCGCCAGCAGAACGGACTCTTATGGCTACACCTTC.